This passage covers 5 T cell receptor beta chains from one sample sequenced in a study of neurological immune-mediated disorders. TCRdb reanalysed the 5' RACE reads using MiXCR and keeps one entry per CDR3 protein. The table lists some 29,000 distinct CDR3 sequences, roughly an eighth of them singletons. The source material was PBMCs. The receptors were sampled from a man aged 55 to 70 in good health.

This clonotype was observed at least ten times. CDR3 in DNA: TGTGCCAGCAGGCTTATTGACACGGAAAATTCACCCCTCCACTTT. This codes for CASRLIDTENSPLHF. V usage is TRBV2 and J usage is TRBJ1-6; D not certain. The length of the CDR3 is 15 residues. Trimming took off 6 bases at V and 7 bases at J, with 16 bases between the two ends. Germline V gene lookup returns CDR1 SNHLY and CDR2 FYNNEI.

This clonotype was seen repeatedly, ten times or more. The rearrangement joins TRBV29-1 to TRBJ2-6, with no clear D. In germline, CDR1 is SQVTM, CDR2 ANQGSEA. CDR3 length: 13 residues. The germline V and J ends were trimmed by 4 bases and 0 bases, with 4 bases remaining between them. CDR3 region: CSVVPSGANVLTF. The CDR3 bases are TGCAGCGTTGTCCCCTCTGGGGCCAACGTCCTGACTTTC. The variable domain in full, with the rest retrieved from reference TRBV29-1 and TRBJ2-6, is SAVISQKPSRDICQRGTSLTIQCQVDSQVTMMFWYRQQPGQSLTLIATANQGSEATYESGFVIDKFPISRPNLTFSTLTVSNMSPEDSSIYLCSVVPSGANVLTFGAGSRLTVL.

This clonotype was seen at least ten times. J is TRBJ2-5 and V is TRBV5-1, with 12 bases aligning to TRBD2. In germline, CDR1 is SGHRS, CDR2 YFSETQ. The CDR3 spans 15 residues. V shed 2 bases, J shed 1 base, and the junction held 0 bases outside the gene matches. The CDR3 coding sequence is TGCGCCAGCAGCTTACTAGCGGGGGGCCAAGAGACCCAGTACTTC. Translated, it gives CASSLLAGGQETQYF.

Comments on this clonotype: A junction boundary mismatches the germline segment, possibly from a read error. The rearrangement joins TRBV18 to TRBJ2-7, with no clear D. This CDR3 comprises 14 residues. The germline CDR1 and CDR2 sequences are KGHSH and LQKENI. CDR3 amino acids: CASSPTRLGGEQCF. DNA of the CDR3: TGTGCCAGCTCACCTACTCGGTTAGGTGGCGAGCAGTGCTTC.

The sample holds many counts of this clonotype. This chain uses TRBV29-1 with TRBJ2-1; 11 positions match TRBD2. The CDR3 loop spans 16 amino acids. Germline values: CDR1 SQVTM, CDR2 ANQGSEA. Germline trimming cut 7 bases from V and 0 bases from J; bases unmatched to any gene: 8. The CDR3 DNA reads as TGCAGCGGGCTACTAGCGGGGGTGATCTCCTACAATGAGCAGTTCTTC. This gives the protein CSGLLAGVISYNEQFF.